The 7 T cell receptor beta chains in this list originate from one sample, sequenced in a study of cytomegalovirus exposure and HLA in healthy donors (TCRdb year 2017). The receptor library was made with the immunoSEQ multiplex PCR assay. A mixture of 60 forward primers for TCR Vbeta segments and 13 reverse primers for TCR Jbeta segments was used in the multiplex PCR. Here the immuneACCESS table is served through TCRdb, limited to in-frame sequences with V and J called. Missing clones are a known gap in these copies; in checked studies unresolved V genes cover under half, and the rest lacks a known reason. This sample lists around 140,000 clones; roughly four fifths were detected once. The ten largest make up over 0.8% of the sample. The specimen was PBMCs. The receptors here all came from an older woman in good health and CMV-seronegative.

The gene calls are TRBV2 and TRBJ2-1; 12 bases fit TRBD2. Germline V gene sequence: CDR1 SNHLY, CDR2 FYNNEI. This CDR3 is 17 amino acids long. The J segment lost 4 bases and the V segment lost 7 bases, leaving 11 bases of the junction unmatched. The CDR3 spells CASMGTSGGPGYNEQFF. The CDR3 DNA is TGTGCCAGCATGGGCACTAGCGGGGGGCCGGGATACAATGAGCAGTTCTTC.

This clone was counted a few times. V and J are TRBV7-9 and TRBJ1-6; D uncertain. The germline CDR1 and CDR2 sequences are SEHNR and FQNEAQ (reference sequence). The CDR3 totals 15 residues. Trimming stripped 5 bases from V and 10 bases from J, with 18 bases between. CDR3 sequence: CASSLGRTTASPLHF. The CDR3 nucleotides read TGTGCCAGCAGCCTTGGCCGAACCACCGCATCACCCCTCCACTTT.

The chain combines TRBV29-1 with TRBJ2-1; D might be TRBD1 (6 bases). Per germline, CDR1 SQVTM and CDR2 ANQGSEA. Trimming removed 7 bases at V and 2 bases at J, with 12 bases between. There are 13 residues in the CDR3. The DNA of the CDR3 is TGCAGCGCCCTCCGGGACACCTACAATGAGCAGTTCTTC. It translates to CSALRDTYNEQFF.

This sequence joins TRBV11-3 and TRBJ2-5; TRBD2 matches 14 bases. This CDR3 is 17 amino acids long. V lost 5 bases and J lost 5; bases outside the gene matches: 10. CDR1 SGHNT and CDR2 YENEEA come from the germline V gene. In DNA form, the CDR3 reads TGTGCCAGCAGCAACCGAGGGACTAGCGGGGGCCCGGAGACCCAGTACTTC. Protein product: CASSNRGTSGGPETQYF.

This clone has only one observation. This likely comes from a read error, as the CDR3 has no conserved phenylalanine or tryptophan at its end. This sequence joins TRBV28 and TRBJ2-7; D is ambiguous. The CDR3 consists of 11 residues. Deletions cut 4 bases from V and 3 bases from J, with 4 bases between. Germline CDR1 and CDR2: MDHEN and SYDVKM. In DNA, the CDR3 is TGTGCCAGCAGTTCGGACTACGAGCAGTACCTC. Its protein product is CASSSDYEQYL.

This clone was counted once. The chain employs TRBV5-1 and TRBJ2-3; TRBD2 agrees at 11 bases. Trimming at V came to 6 bases and at J to 4 bases, leaving 7 bases not matched to a gene. The V gene's germline CDR1 is SGHRS and CDR2 YFSETQ. The CDR3 length is 15 residues. DNA for the CDR3: TGCGCCAGCAAATTGCTAGCGGGAGGCGCAGATACGCAGTATTTT. It codes for CASKLLAGGADTQYF.

This clone was picked up one time. The V gene is TRBV15, the J gene TRBJ2-3; TRBD1 matches 9 bases. J gave up 4 bases and V 5 bases, and 1 base lay outside the gene matches. Germline V gene data show CDR1 as LNHNV and CDR2 as YYDKDF (reference sequence). The CDR3 extends over 13 amino acids. CDR3 DNA: TGTGCCACCAGCCGGGACAGGGCAGATACGCAGTATTTT. Residues: CATSRDRADTQYF.